These 11 T cell receptor beta chains came from one sample sequenced in a study of early T cells in non-severe SARS-CoV-2 infection. TCRdb reprocessed the 5' RACE reads via MiXCR and lists one record per CDR3 protein. The sample contains approximately 52,000 distinct CDR3 sequences, around 8% of which appear only once. The sample consisted of whole blood. The source is an adult who was a healthcare worker with PCR-confirmed SARS-CoV-2 infection or an uninfected control (not recorded which).

This clonotype has a handful of counts. The chain couples TRBV20-1 to TRBJ1-2; D uncertain. Per the germline V gene, CDR1 is DFQATT and CDR2 is SNEGSKA (reference sequence). This CDR3 spans 15 amino acids. V was cut by 0 bases and J by 5 bases, with 16 bases left in between. The CDR3 here is CSARDPHQSPYGYTF. The CDR3 nucleotides read TGCAGTGCTAGAGATCCTCATCAGAGCCCTTATGGCTACACCTTC.

This clonotype has ten or more counts. The chain couples TRBV2 to TRBJ2-7, with D uncertain. CDR1 and CDR2 from the germline V gene are SNHLY and FYNNEI. The germline V and J ends were trimmed by 3 bases and 5 bases, with 2 bases remaining between them. The CDR3 has 10 amino acids. CDR3 in amino acids: CASSDNEQYF. The DNA for the CDR3 is TGTGCCAGCAGTGATAACGAGCAGTACTTC.

The V gene is TRBV27, the J gene TRBJ1-2; D perhaps matches TRBD1 (6 bases). Trimming took off 0 bases at V and 4 bases at J, with 6 bases between the two ends. Per the germline V gene, CDR1 is MNHEY and CDR2 is SMNVEV (reference sequence). This CDR3 contains 13 residues. CDR3 nucleotide sequence: TGTGCCAGCAGTTTATCCAGGGGCTATGGCTACACCTTC. It translates to CASSLSRGYGYTF.

The V call is TRBV20-1, the J call TRBJ2-7, with D perhaps TRBD2 (5 bases). Trimming pared 0 bases from V and 5 bases from J, leaving 8 bases between. CDR3 length: 12 residues. Germline CDR1 reads DFQATT; CDR2 reads SNEGSKA (reference sequence). As DNA, the CDR3 is TGCAGTGCTAGAGATATCGGGAACGAGCAGTACTTC. It codes for CSARDIGNEQYF.

The chain uses TRBV13 and TRBJ1-3; no firm D call. CDR3 length: 14 residues. Trimming stripped 5 bases from V and 2 bases from J, with 10 bases between. Germline V CDR1 and CDR2: PRHDT, FYEKMQ (reference sequence). CDR3 in DNA: TGTGCCAGCAGCGCCCCCCCCACTGGAAACACCATATATTTT. Its protein product is CASSAPPTGNTIYF.

This rearrangement joins TRBV11-2 to TRBJ2-7, with D perhaps matching TRBD1 (5 bases). Germline loops: CDR1 SGHAT, CDR2 FQNNGV. V lost 4 bases and J 4 bases, leaving 17 bases between the germline ends. The CDR3 contains 15 residues. The CDR3 bases are TGTGCCAGCAGCTCGCCGTCGTTAGGGGTATACGAGCAGTACTTC. It encodes CASSSPSLGVYEQYF.

The gene calls are TRBV5-6 and TRBJ1-5; D gene uncertain. Trimming stripped 4 bases from V and 1 base from J, with 9 bases between. The CDR3 has 14 residues. Germline assignment: CDR1 SGHDT and CDR2 YYEEEE. The CDR3 loop is CASSAFGSNQPQHF. The DNA of the CDR3 is TGTGCCAGCAGCGCTTTTGGCAGCAATCAGCCCCAGCATTTT.

This clonotype has a count of ten or more. This chain connects TRBV11-2 to TRBJ2-1, with TRBD2 matching 9 bases. Trimming at V came to 5 bases and at J to 7 bases, leaving 3 bases not matched to a gene. The CDR3 runs to 13 residues. Germline CDR1 SGHAT, CDR2 FQNNGV. This CDR3 is CASSPAGGNEQFF. As DNA, the CDR3 is TGTGCCAGCAGCCCTGCGGGGGGGAATGAGCAGTTCTTC.

This clonotype was counted a single time. This sequence joins TRBV9 and TRBJ2-5, with D perhaps TRBD1 or TRBD2 (5 bases each). Trimming stripped 4 bases from V and 1 base from J, with 11 bases between. This CDR3 spans 14 amino acids. CDR1 is SGDLS and CDR2 is YYNGEE in the germline V gene. The CDR3 sequence is CASSTWDGQETQYF. The CDR3 region has the DNA TGTGCCAGCAGCACATGGGACGGCCAAGAGACCCAGTACTTC.

The chain uses TRBV24-1 and TRBJ1-4, with D tentatively TRBD1 (5 bases). Trimming pared 4 bases from V and 7 bases from J, leaving 15 bases between. This CDR3 has 15 amino acids. In germline, CDR1 is KGHDR, CDR2 SFDVKD. The CDR3 here is CATSDSTGAGEKLFF. The CDR3, as DNA: TGTGCCACCAGTGACTCTACCGGGGCGGGTGAAAAACTGTTTTTT.

This clonotype came up a few times. The chain couples TRBV5-4 to TRBJ2-1; TRBD1 matches 9 bases. This CDR3 has 15 residues. CDR1 SGHNT and CDR2 YYREEE come from the germline V gene (reference sequence). The V gene end was trimmed by 4 bases and the J gene end by 7 bases; junction bases not matched to a gene: 9. The CDR3 spells CASSPVTGGGNEQFF. CDR3 bases: TGTGCCAGCAGCCCGGTGACAGGGGGTGGAAATGAGCAGTTCTTC.